A single sample is the source of the 12 T cell receptor beta chains below, sequenced in a study of T-cell memory formation after mild COVID-19. One entry per CDR3 protein, called by TCRdb with MiXCR from the 5' RACE reads. The sample consists of about 290,000 distinct CDR3 sequences, about 20% of them appearing once. The sample was PBMCs or a T cell subset sorted from them (not recorded which). All receptors derive from a man aged 18 to 35 who had mild COVID-19 (a few samples of this study predate the infection). Cell type and time point are not known.

A few counts support this clonotype. The V call is TRBV2, the J call TRBJ2-1; 16 bases map to TRBD2. CDR1 SNHLY and CDR2 FYNNEI come from the germline V gene. The CDR3 totals 17 residues. The trim removed 6 bases at V and 9 bases at J, leaving 11 bases unmatched. The CDR3 spells CASRGLAGGPSIVEQFF. In nucleotides, the CDR3 is TGTGCCAGCAGGGGACTAGCGGGGGGGCCGAGTATCGTTGAGCAGTTCTTC. The full variable domain, its missing parts supplied by reference TRBV2 and TRBJ2-1, is EPEVTQTPSHQVTQMGQEVILRCVPISNHLYFYWYRQILGQKVEFLVSFYNNEISEKSEIFDDQFSVERPDGSNFTLKIRSTKLEDSAMYFCASRGLAGGPSIVEQFFGPGTRLTVL.

The chain uses TRBV5-4 and TRBJ2-1, with TRBD1 matching 8 bases. V lost 2 bases and J lost 7; bases outside the gene matches: 14. Germline V gene data show CDR1 as SGHNT and CDR2 as YYREEE (reference sequence). The CDR3 is 17 amino acids. The CDR3, as DNA: TGTGCCAGCAGCTTCCCCCTCGGACAGGGTTCTATGAATGAGCAGTTCTTC. This codes for CASSFPLGQGSMNEQFF.

There are many counts of this clonotype. The J gene is TRBJ2-1, the V gene TRBV5-1; either TRBD1 or TRBD2 may supply D (6 bases each). The CDR3 loop spans 16 amino acids. Germline V gives CDR1 SGHRS, CDR2 YFSETQ. Trimming shortened V by 2 bases and J by 2 bases, and 14 bases separated the two germline ends. Here the CDR3 reads CASSFGGGSTYNEQFF. The CDR3 region has the DNA TGCGCCAGCAGCTTCGGAGGGGGGTCAACCTACAATGAGCAGTTCTTC.

This clonotype has a handful of counts. V gene TRBV4-2 combines with J gene TRBJ2-3, with TRBD1 matching 7 bases. CDR3 length: 17 residues. From germline, CDR1 is LGHNA and CDR2 YNFKEQ. V shed 4 bases, J shed 0 bases, and the junction held 10 bases outside the gene matches. The CDR3 sequence: CASSPGTVRPSTDTQYF. CDR3 nucleotide sequence: TGTGCCAGCAGCCCGGGGACAGTTCGACCTAGCACAGATACGCAGTATTTT.

The V gene is TRBV5-6, the J gene TRBJ1-2; TRBD1 aligns across 9 bases. CDR1 and CDR2 (germline): SGHDT, YYEEEE. V dropped 2 bases and J dropped 1; count of bases not matched to a gene: 9. This CDR3 is 17 amino acids long. This chain's CDR3 is CASSFRDRDNYNYGYTF. The CDR3 nucleotides read TGTGCCAGCAGCTTCCGGGACAGGGATAATTATAACTATGGCTACACCTTC.

The J gene is TRBJ2-7, the V gene TRBV5-4, with D perhaps TRBD1 (6 bases). V was pared by 4 bases and J by 2 bases, with 13 bases between. The CDR3 is made up of 14 amino acids. Germline lookup yields CDR1 SGHNT and CDR2 YYREEE (reference sequence). CDR3: CASSPDSQAYEQYF. The CDR3 DNA reads TGTGCCAGCAGCCCGGACAGTCAGGCCTACGAGCAGTACTTC.

The chain recombines TRBV20-1 with TRBJ2-5, with a weak D call TRBD1 (7 bases). V dropped 1 base and J dropped 5 bases, with 11 bases sitting between them. Per germline, CDR1 DFQATT and CDR2 SNEGSKA (reference sequence). CDR3 length: 13 residues. In DNA form, the CDR3 reads TGCAGTGCTAGAGGCGCAGGGGGGGAGACCCAGTACTTC. This gives the protein CSARGAGGETQYF.

The chain uses TRBV20-1 and TRBJ2-1; 7 bases match TRBD2. CDR1 is DFQATT and CDR2 is SNEGSKA in the germline V gene (reference sequence). This CDR3 is built from 15 residues. V trimming: 3 bases; J trimming: 0 bases; junction bases outside the gene matches: 5. In DNA, the CDR3 is TGCAGTGCTAGCGGGGGGTCAAGCTCCTACAATGAGCAGTTCTTC. This gives the protein CSASGGSSSYNEQFF.

This clonotype was picked up a small number of times. The rearrangement links TRBV5-1 to TRBJ2-2, with D maybe TRBD1 (6 bases). Between the trimmed V and J ends, which lost 4 bases and 0 bases, there was a span of 10 bases. Germline CDR1 is SGHRS and CDR2 is YFSETQ. The CDR3 runs to 15 residues. The CDR3 bases are TGCGCCAGCAGCGGATGGGACACGAACACCGGGGAGCTGTTTTTT. This encodes CASSGWDTNTGELFF.

V and J are TRBV4-2 and TRBJ1-5; D remains ambiguous. V was trimmed by 0 bases and J by 2 bases, leaving 5 bases between them. Germline CDR1 reads LGHNA; CDR2 reads YNFKEQ. The CDR3 runs to 14 residues. CDR3 amino acids: CASSQERGNQPQHF. CDR3 nucleotide sequence: TGTGCCAGCAGCCAAGAGAGGGGCAATCAGCCCCAGCATTTT.

The chain carries TRBV5-1 and TRBJ2-5; D is unclear. CDR1 and CDR2 from the germline V gene are SGHRS and YFSETQ. CDR3 length: 14 residues. Trimming took 2 bases from V and 5 from J, leaving 13 bases between them. DNA for the CDR3: TGCGCCAGCAGCTTCGGATCAGGATGGGAGACCCAGTACTTC. It encodes CASSFGSGWETQYF. The entire variable domain, with the rest obtained from reference TRBV5-1 and TRBJ2-5, is as follows: KAGVTQTPRYLIKTRGQQVTLSCSPISGHRSVSWYQQTPGQGLQFLFEYFSETQRNKGNFPGRFSGRQFSNSRSEMNVSTLELGDSALYLCASSFGSGWETQYFGPGTRLLVL.

This clonotype was seen many times. CDR3 protein: CASRYTYQETQYF. CDR3 bases: TGCGCCAGCCGTTATACGTACCAAGAGACCCAGTACTTC. The chain links TRBV5-1 to TRBJ2-5; no clear D. Germline values: CDR1 SGHRS, CDR2 YFSETQ. V lost 7 bases, J lost 0 bases, and 10 bases lay in between. There are 13 residues in the CDR3. The variable domain in full, completed from reference TRBV5-1 and TRBJ2-5, reads KAGVTQTPRYLIKTRGQQVTLSCSPISGHRSVSWYQQTPGQGLQFLFEYFSETQRNKGNFPGRFSGRQFSNSRSEMNVSTLELGDSALYLCASRYTYQETQYFGPGTRLLVL.